This T cell receptor beta chain was recorded in a study of T cells in Graves' hyperthyroidism and ophthalmopathy. In patients aged 18 to 65, hyperthyroidism was newly diagnosed, with duration under 2 months. The PBMCs were sourced from fresh peripheral blood (about 10 ml). This clonotype was counted at least ten times. Its target is not known. The V and J ends lost 4 bases and 6 bases, in that order; junction bases with no gene match: 5. CDR3 length: 15 amino acids. Per germline, CDR1 MNHNS and CDR2 SASEGT. The TCR beta CDR3 regions underwent amplification using RNA transcripts as the source. Using the HTBI primer set, a first-round RT-PCR was run on the TCR CDR3. TCRdb reprocessed the multiplex PCR reads via MiXCR and lists one record per CDR3 protein. The table shows 460,000 or so distinct CDR3 sequences, with 13% to 15% occurring only once. Study-wide points: The model identified upcoming ophthalmopathy a median about six months ahead of onset.

The clonotype was recovered from a woman younger than 35 with Graves' hyperthyroidism. Sequenced input: blood. V usage is TRBV6-1 and J usage is TRBJ2-1, with 11 bases lining up with TRBD2. As DNA, the CDR3 is TGTGCCAGCAGTGTAACTAGCGGGAGAGGCAATGAGCAGTTCTTC. Protein: CASSVTSGRGNEQFF.